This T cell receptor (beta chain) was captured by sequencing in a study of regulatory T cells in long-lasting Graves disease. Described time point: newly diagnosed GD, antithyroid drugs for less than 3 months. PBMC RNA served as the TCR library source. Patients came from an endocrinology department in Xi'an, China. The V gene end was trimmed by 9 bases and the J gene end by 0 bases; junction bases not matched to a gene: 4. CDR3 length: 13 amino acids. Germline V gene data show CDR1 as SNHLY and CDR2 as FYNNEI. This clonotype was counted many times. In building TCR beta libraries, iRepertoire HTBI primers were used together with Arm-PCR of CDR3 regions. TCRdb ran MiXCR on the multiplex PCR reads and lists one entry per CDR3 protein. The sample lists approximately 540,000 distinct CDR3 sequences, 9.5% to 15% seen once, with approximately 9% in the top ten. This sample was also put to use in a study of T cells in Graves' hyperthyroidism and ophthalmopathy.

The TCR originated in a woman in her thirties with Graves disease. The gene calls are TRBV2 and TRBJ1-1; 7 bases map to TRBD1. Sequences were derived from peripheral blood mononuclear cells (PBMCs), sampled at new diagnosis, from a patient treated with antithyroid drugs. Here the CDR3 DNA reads TGTGCCAGGCAGGGGGTGATGAACACTGAAGCTTTCTTT. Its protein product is CARQGVMNTEAFF.